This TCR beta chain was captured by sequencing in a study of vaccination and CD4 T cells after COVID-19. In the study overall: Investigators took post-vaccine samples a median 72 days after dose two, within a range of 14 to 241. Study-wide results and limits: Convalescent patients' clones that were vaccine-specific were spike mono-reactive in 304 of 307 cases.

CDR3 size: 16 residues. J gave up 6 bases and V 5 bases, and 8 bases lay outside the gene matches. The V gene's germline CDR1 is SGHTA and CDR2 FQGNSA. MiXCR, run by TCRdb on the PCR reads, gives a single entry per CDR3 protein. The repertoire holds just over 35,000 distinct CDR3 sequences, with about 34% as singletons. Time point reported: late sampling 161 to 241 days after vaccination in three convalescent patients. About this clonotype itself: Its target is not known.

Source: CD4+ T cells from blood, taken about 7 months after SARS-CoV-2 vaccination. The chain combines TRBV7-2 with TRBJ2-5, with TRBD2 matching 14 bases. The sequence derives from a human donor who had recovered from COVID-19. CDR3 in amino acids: CASSRQGTSGRQTQYF. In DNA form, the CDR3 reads TGTGCCAGCAGCCGACAAGGGACTAGCGGGAGACAGACCCAGTACTTC.